The clone carrying this T cell receptor beta chain was counted once. Looked up from germline, CDR1 is LGHDT and CDR2 is YNNKEL (reference sequence). V lost 7 bases, J lost 4 bases, and 14 bases lay in between. This CDR3 is built from 13 residues. As handled by the study authors: Reference gene primer amplification in the assay estimated nucleated cell counts. Sequencing was performed with immunoSEQ multiplex PCR; in TCRdb, only in-frame clones are kept and a portion is missing. Clone size and V and J calls were adopted from that table, with D and trimming inferred from the DNA. The profile shows some 56,000 clones, around 86% of them singletons. The sample is drawn from a study of blood T cell repertoires in COVID-19. The overall study: Collection of acute and convalescent COVID-19 samples took place in the United States, Italy and Spain. Sources were T cells, B-cell-depleted T cells, or PBMCs; the material itself was cDNA or gDNA.

This TCR was sampled from a woman older than 75 with acute or convalescent COVID-19. Source material: peripheral blood. V is TRBV3-1 (or the pseudogene TRBV3-2) and J is TRBJ2-7, with D possibly matching TRBD1 (6 bases). The CDR3 sequence is CASMVTGNYEQYF. The CDR3 DNA reads TGTGCCAGCATGGTAACAGGGAATTACGAGCAGTACTTC.